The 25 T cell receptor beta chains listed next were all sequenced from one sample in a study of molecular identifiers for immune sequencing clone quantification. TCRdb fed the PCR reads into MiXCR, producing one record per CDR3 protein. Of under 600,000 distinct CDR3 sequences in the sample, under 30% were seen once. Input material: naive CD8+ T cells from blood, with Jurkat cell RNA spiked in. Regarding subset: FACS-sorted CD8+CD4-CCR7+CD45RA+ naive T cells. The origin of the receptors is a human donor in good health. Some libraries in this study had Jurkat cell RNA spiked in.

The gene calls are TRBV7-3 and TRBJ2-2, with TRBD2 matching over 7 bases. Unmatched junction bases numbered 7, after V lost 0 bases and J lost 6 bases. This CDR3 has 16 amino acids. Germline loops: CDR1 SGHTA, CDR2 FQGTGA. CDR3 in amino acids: CASSLTFSGNAGELFF. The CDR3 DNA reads TGTGCCAGCAGCTTAACATTCAGCGGGAATGCCGGGGAGCTGTTTTTT.

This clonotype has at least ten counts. CDR3 sequence: CASSPAGSSASYEQYF. CDR3 nucleotide sequence: TGTGCCAGCAGCCCAGCAGGGAGTAGCGCCTCCTACGAGCAGTACTTC. The rearrangement joins TRBV7-2 to TRBJ2-7; D may be TRBD1 or TRBD2 (5 bases each). Deletions cut 5 bases from V and 0 bases from J, with 17 bases between. Germline loops: CDR1 SGHTA, CDR2 FQGNSA. This CDR3 is built from 16 residues.

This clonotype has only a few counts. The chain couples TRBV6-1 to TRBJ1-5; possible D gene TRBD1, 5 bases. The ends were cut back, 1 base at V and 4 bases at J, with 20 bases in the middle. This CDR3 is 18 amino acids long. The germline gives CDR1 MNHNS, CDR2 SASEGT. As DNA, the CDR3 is TGTGCCAGCAGTGAAGTAGGGGCGACCAGGTATGGGAATCAGCCCCAGCATTTT. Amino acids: CASSEVGATRYGNQPQHF.

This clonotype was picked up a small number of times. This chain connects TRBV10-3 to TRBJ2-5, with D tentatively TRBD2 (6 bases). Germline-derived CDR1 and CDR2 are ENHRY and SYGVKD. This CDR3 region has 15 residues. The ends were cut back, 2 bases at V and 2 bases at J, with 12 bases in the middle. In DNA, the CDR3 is TGTGCCATCAGTGAGGGGAGTAGCGGACAAGAGACCCAGTACTTC. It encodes CAISEGSSGQETQYF.

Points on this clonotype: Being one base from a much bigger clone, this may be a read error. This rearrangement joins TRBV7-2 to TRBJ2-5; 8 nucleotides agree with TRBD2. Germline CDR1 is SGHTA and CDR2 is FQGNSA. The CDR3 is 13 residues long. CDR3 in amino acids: CASCPGGPETRYF. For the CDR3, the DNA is TGTGCCAGCTGTCCGGGAGGGCCAGAGACCCGGTACTTC.

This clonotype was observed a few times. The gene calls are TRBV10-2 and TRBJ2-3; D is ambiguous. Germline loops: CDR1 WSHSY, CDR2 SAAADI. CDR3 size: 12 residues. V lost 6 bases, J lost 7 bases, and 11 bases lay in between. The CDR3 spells CASRGLTHTQYF. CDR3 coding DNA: TGCGCCAGCAGGGGTCTCACCCATACGCAGTATTTT.

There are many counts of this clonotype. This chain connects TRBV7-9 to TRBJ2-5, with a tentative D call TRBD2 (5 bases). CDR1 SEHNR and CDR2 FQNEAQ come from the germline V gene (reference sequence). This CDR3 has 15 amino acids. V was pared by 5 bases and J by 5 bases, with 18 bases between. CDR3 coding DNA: TGTGCCAGCAGCCCAAACACCGGAGGTCGGGAGACCCAGTACTTC. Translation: CASSPNTGGRETQYF. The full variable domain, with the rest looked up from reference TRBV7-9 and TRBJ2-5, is DTGVSQNPRHKITKRGQNVTFRCDPISEHNRLYWYRQTLGQGPEFLTYFQNEAQLEKSRLLSDRFSAERPKGSFSTLEIQRTEQGDSAMYLCASSPNTGGRETQYFGPGTRLLVL.

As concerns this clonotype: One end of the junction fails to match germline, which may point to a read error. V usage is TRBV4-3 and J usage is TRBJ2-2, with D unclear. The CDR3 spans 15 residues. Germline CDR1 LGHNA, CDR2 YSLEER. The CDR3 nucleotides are TGCACCAGCAGCCAAGTTTACGGTAACACCGGGGAGCTGTTTTTT. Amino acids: CTSSQVYGNTGELFF.

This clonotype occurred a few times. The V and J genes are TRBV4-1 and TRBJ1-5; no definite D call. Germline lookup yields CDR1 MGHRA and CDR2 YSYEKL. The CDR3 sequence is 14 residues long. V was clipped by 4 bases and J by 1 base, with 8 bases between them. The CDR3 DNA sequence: TGCGCCAGCAGCCTACTGATCAGCAATCAGCCCCAGCATTTT. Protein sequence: CASSLLISNQPQHF.

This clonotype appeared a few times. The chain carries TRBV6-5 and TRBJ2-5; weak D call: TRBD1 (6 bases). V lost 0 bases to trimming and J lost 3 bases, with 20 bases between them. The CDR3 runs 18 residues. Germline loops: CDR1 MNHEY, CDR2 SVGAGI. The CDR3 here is CASSYSSRRGALEETQYF. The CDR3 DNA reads TGTGCCAGCAGTTACTCGAGTCGCAGGGGCGCTTTGGAAGAGACCCAGTACTTC.

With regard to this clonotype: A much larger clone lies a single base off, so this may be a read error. The CDR3 region is CASSVEGDQPQNF. The CDR3 DNA is TGTGCCAGCAGCGTAGAAGGGGATCAGCCCCAGAATTTT. V usage is TRBV9 and J usage is TRBJ1-5; tentative D call: TRBD1 (5 bases). The CDR3 extends over 13 amino acids. Germline lookup yields CDR1 SGDLS and CDR2 YYNGEE.

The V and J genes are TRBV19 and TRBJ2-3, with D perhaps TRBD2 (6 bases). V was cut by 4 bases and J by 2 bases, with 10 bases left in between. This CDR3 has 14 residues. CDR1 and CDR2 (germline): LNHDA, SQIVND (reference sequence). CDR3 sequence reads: CASSTGLITDTQYF. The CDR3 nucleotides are TGTGCCAGTAGTACGGGACTGATCACAGATACGCAGTATTTT. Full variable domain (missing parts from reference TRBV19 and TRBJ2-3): DGGITQSPKYLFRKEGQNVTLSCEQNLNHDAMYWYRQDPGQGLRLIYYSQIVNDFQKGDIAEGYSVSREKKESFPLTVTSAQKNPTAFYLCASSTGLITDTQYFGPGTRLTVL.

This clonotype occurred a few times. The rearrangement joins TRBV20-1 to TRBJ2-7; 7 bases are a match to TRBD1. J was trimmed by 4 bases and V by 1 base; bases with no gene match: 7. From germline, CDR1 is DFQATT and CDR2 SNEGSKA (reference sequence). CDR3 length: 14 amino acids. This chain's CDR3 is CSARAGTVIYEQYF. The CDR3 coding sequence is TGCAGTGCTAGAGCCGGGACAGTCATTTACGAGCAGTACTTC.

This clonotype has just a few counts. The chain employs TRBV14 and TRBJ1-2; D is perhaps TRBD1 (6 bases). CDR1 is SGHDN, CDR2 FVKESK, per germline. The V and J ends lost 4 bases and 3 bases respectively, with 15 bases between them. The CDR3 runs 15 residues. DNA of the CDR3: TGTGCCAGCAGCCCCCCTAGCAGGGGTGACTATGGCTACACCTTC. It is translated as CASSPPSRGDYGYTF.

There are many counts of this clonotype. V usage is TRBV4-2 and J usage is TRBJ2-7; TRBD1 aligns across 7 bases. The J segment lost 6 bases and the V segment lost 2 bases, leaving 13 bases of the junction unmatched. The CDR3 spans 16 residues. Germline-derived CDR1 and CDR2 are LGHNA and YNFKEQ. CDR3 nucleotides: TGTGCCAGCAGCCAACAAAGCCAGGGGGTCTCGCTCGAGCAGTACTTC. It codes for CASSQQSQGVSLEQYF.

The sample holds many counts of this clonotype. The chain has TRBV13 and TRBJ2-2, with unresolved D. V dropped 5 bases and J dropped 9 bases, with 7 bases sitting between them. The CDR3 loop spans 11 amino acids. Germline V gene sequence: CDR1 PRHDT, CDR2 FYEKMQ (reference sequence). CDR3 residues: CASSLHRELFF. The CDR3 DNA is TGTGCCAGCAGCCTCCACCGGGAGCTGTTTTTT.

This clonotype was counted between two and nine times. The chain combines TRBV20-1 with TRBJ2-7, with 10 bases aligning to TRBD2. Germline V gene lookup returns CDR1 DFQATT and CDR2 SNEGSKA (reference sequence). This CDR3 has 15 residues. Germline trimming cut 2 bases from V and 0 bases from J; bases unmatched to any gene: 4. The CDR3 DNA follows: TGCAGTGCTAGAACAACTAGCGGGGCCTCCTACGAGCAGTACTTC. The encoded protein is CSARTTSGASYEQYF.

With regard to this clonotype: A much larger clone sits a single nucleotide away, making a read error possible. CDR3 DNA sequence: TGTGCCAGCACCCCCGCTAGCACGGCAAATACGCAGTATTTT. This translates into CASTPASTANTQYF. The gene calls are TRBV12-3 or TRBV12-4 and TRBJ2-3; D is perhaps TRBD2 (5 bases). The V and J ends lost 7 bases and 7 bases respectively, with 18 bases between them. The CDR3 length is 14 residues.

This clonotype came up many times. CDR3 region: CASSQVTDQETQYF. The CDR3 DNA reads TGCGCCAGCAGCCAAGTTACAGACCAAGAGACCCAGTACTTC. The V gene is TRBV4-1, the J gene TRBJ2-5; D unclear. Trimming took off 1 base at V and 0 bases at J, with 6 bases between the two ends. The CDR3 loop spans 14 amino acids. Germline CDR1 MGHRA, CDR2 YSYEKL.

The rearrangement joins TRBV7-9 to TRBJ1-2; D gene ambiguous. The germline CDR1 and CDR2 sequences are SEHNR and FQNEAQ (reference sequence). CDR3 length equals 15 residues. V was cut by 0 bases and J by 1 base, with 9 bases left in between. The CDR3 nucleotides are TGTGCCAGCAGCTTAGCCGGGAGCCTTAACTATGGCTACACCTTC. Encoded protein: CASSLAGSLNYGYTF. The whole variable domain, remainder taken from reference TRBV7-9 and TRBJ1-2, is DTGVSQNPRHKITKRGQNVTFRCDPISEHNRLYWYRQTLGQGPEFLTYFQNEAQLEKSRLLSDRFSAERPKGSFSTLEIQRTEQGDSAMYLCASSLAGSLNYGYTFGSGTRLTVV.

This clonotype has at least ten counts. The CDR3 region has the DNA TGTGCCAGCAGCTTAGCCAGCGGGAGTGTAGATGAGCAGTTCTTC. It translates to CASSLASGSVDEQFF. The rearrangement joins TRBV7-6 to TRBJ2-1, with 8 nucleotides matching TRBD2. CDR1 and CDR2 from the germline V gene are SGHVS and FNYEAQ. J was trimmed by 8 bases and V by 0 bases; bases with no gene match: 6. The CDR3 is 15 residues long.

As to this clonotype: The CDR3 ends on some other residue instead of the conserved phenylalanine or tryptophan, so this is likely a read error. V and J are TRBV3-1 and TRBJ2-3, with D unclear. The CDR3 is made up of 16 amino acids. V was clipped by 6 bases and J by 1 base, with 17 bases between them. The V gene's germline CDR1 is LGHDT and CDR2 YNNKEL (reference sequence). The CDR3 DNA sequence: TGTGCCAGCAGAGATAAACGGTGGGATCGCACAGATACGCAGTATTCT. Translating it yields CASRDKRWDRTDTQYS.

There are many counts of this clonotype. The CDR3 sequence is CASSPRGGRTEAFF. The CDR3 region has the DNA TGTGCCAGCAGCCCCAGAGGAGGGAGAACTGAAGCTTTCTTT. V is TRBV6-2 or TRBV6-3 and J is TRBJ1-1, with D uncertain. Germline V lookup: CDR1 MNHEY, CDR2 SVGEGT. This CDR3 contains 14 residues. V dropped 6 bases and J dropped 5 bases, with 16 bases sitting between them.

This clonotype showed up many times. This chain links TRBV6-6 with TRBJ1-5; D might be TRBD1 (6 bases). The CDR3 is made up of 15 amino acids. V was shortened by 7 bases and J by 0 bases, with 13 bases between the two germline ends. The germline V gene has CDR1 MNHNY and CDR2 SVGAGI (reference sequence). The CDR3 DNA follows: TGTGCCAGCAAGACAGGTGACTATAGCAATCAGCCCCAGCATTTT. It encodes CASKTGDYSNQPQHF.

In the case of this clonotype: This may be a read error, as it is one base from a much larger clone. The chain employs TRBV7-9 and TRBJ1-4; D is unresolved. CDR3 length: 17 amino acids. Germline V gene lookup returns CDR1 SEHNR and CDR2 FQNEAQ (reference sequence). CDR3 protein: CAGSPPRGSPGTEKLFF. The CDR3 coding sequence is TGTGCCGGCAGCCCACCCCGCGGGTCCCCGGGAACAGAAAAACTGTTTTTT.